The next 29 T cell receptor beta chains were all read from a single sample in a study of shared clonotypes between healthy human individuals. Some clones are missing from TCRdb's copy, which holds only in-frame ones; the method was immunoSEQ multiplex PCR. The table lists 2 million to 2.5 million clones, 95% of them singletons, with 0.1% to 0.15% in the top ten. Sequenced sample: naive CD4+ T cells sorted from blood. Subset of the sample: CD45RA+ positively selected. The receptors stem from a man younger than 35 in good health.

The V and J genes are TRBV10-3 and TRBJ2-2, with 15 bases lining up with TRBD2. Germline CDR1 is ENHRY and CDR2 is SYGVKD. V lost 4 bases and J lost 5; bases outside the gene matches: 8. The CDR3 is 18 residues long. As DNA, the CDR3 is TGTGCCATCAGTGTAGGACTAGCGGGAGGGCCCGGGACCGGGGAGCTGTTTTTT. Its protein product is CAISVGLAGGPGTGELFF.

The V gene is TRBV30, the J gene TRBJ2-5, with D possibly TRBD1 on 6 matching bases. Germline V gene lookup returns CDR1 GTSNPN and CDR2 SVGIG (reference sequence). The V end was cut by 2 bases, the J end by 7 bases, with 17 bases between. The CDR3 length is 14 residues. CDR3 residues: CAWSPSQGSGTQYF. The CDR3 DNA reads TGTGCCTGGAGTCCCTCCCAGGGGTCGGGGACCCAGTACTTC.

CDR3: CASSTRQGYTEAFF. The CDR3 DNA is TGTGCCAGCAGCACCCGACAGGGGTACACTGAAGCTTTCTTT. The V call is TRBV7-9, the J call TRBJ1-1; TRBD1 agrees at 8 bases. After removal of 5 bases from V and 3 bases from J, the junction contained 5 bases not matched to a gene. The CDR3 is 14 residues long. Germline CDR1 and CDR2: SEHNR and FQNEAQ (reference sequence).

The DNA for the CDR3 is TGTGCCAGCAGTCCGGACGCGGCGGGAAACAATGAGCAGTTCTTC. Translating gives CASSPDAAGNNEQFF. The chain carries TRBV2 and TRBJ2-1; tentatively, D is TRBD2 (6 bases). CDR1 is SNHLY and CDR2 is FYNNEI in the germline V gene. V dropped 5 bases and J dropped 5 bases, with 16 bases sitting between them. This CDR3 is built from 15 residues.

This chain uses TRBV28 with TRBJ1-1; D unclear. The V end lost 2 bases, the J end lost 3 bases, and 10 bases lay between the germline ends. This CDR3 has 14 residues. Germline V gene data show CDR1 as MDHEN and CDR2 as SYDVKM. The CDR3 DNA follows: TGTGCCAGCAGTTTAAGGGTCAAGGACACTGAAGCTTTCTTT. This translates into CASSLRVKDTEAFF.

This rearrangement joins TRBV5-6 to TRBJ2-4; 13 nucleotides agree with TRBD2. Trimming took 2 bases from V and 4 from J; bases not matched to a gene: 3. The CDR3 is 16 amino acids. CDR1 is SGHDT and CDR2 is YYEEEE in the germline V gene. CDR3 amino acids: CASSFGLAGEKNIQYF. In nucleotides, the CDR3 is TGTGCCAGCAGCTTTGGACTAGCGGGGGAAAAAAACATTCAGTACTTC.

The V and J genes are TRBV5-1 and TRBJ2-5, with D perhaps given as TRBD1 or TRBD2 (5 bases each). The CDR3 loop spans 15 amino acids. Germline CDR1 is SGHRS and CDR2 is YFSETQ. With 4 bases removed from V and 4 bases from J, the gap between germline ends came to 17 bases. The CDR3 spells CASSKSGTGGETQYF. CDR3 nucleotide sequence: TGCGCCAGCAGCAAATCCGGGACCGGAGGAGAGACCCAGTACTTC.

J is TRBJ1-2 and V is TRBV10-2, with D maybe TRBD1 (6 bases). Per germline, CDR1 WSHSY and CDR2 SAAADI. V lost 8 bases to trimming and J lost 8 bases, with 9 bases between them. The CDR3 spans 10 residues. The CDR3 region is CASPGGGYTF. The CDR3 DNA reads as TGCGCCAGCCCCGGGGGCGGCTACACCTTC.

The V and J genes are TRBV7-3 and TRBJ1-3; 8 positions match TRBD1. Germline V gives CDR1 SGHTA, CDR2 FQGTGA. V trimming: 5 bases; J trimming: 0 bases; junction bases outside the gene matches: 3. The CDR3 consists of 15 residues. The CDR3 coding sequence is TGTGCCAGCAGCCCAGGGGGCCTCTCTGGAAACACCATATATTTT. It encodes CASSPGGLSGNTIYF.

Here the CDR3 reads CASSLEYRANVLTF. The CDR3 coding sequence is TGTGCCAGCAGCTTGGAGTACAGAGCCAACGTCCTGACTTTC. The chain links TRBV5-4 to TRBJ2-6; no clear D. This CDR3 contains 14 residues. Germline CDR1 is SGHNT and CDR2 is YYREEE (reference sequence). V was cut by 0 bases and J by 7 bases, with 8 bases left in between.

In nucleotides, the CDR3 is TGTGCCAGCAGTTTATTCGGCGTCTCTCGGGGTAGCAATGAGCAGTTCTTC. Residues: CASSLFGVSRGSNEQFF. This sequence joins TRBV27 and TRBJ2-1; D may be TRBD2 (5 bases). V lost 1 base and J 6 bases, leaving 19 bases between the germline ends. CDR1 is MNHEY, CDR2 SMNVEV, per germline (reference sequence). The CDR3 covers 17 residues.

The V and J genes are TRBV25-1 and TRBJ2-3, with D uncertain. Germline lookup yields CDR1 MGHDK and CDR2 SYGVNS. This CDR3 contains 13 residues. V lost 2 bases and J lost 3, with 6 bases in between. CDR3 sequence (DNA): TGTGCCAGCAGTGAAATAGGGACAGATACGCAGTATTTT. Residues: CASSEIGTDTQYF.

The chain has TRBV15 and TRBJ1-5; TRBD1 is a possible D gene (6 bases). CDR3 length: 16 residues. Deletions cut 3 bases from V and 11 bases from J, with 23 bases between. Germline CDR1 and CDR2: LNHNV and YYDKDF (reference sequence). CDR3 in amino acids: CATSRSSGGAGQSQHF. CDR3 nucleotides: TGTGCCACCAGCAGGTCCTCGGGGGGCGCGGGGCAGTCCCAGCATTTT.

This chain links TRBV6-1 with TRBJ1-2; weak D call: TRBD1 (5 bases). CDR1 is MNHNS and CDR2 is SASEGT in the germline V gene. The CDR3 has 15 residues. Trimming cost V 7 bases and J 6 bases, with 21 bases left between them. The CDR3 bases are TGTGCCAGCACCATTATGGAATGGGGACGGCATGGCTACACCTTC. Translated, it gives CASTIMEWGRHGYTF.

The chain carries TRBV4-1 and TRBJ2-5; D not certain. Germline CDR1 reads MGHRA; CDR2 reads YSYEKL. The CDR3 loop spans 15 amino acids. V was clipped by 0 bases and J by 6 bases, with 14 bases between them. The DNA for the CDR3 is TGCGCCAGCAGCCAAGAAGGCGGAATTAGGAAGACCCAGTACTTC. Residues: CASSQEGGIRKTQYF.

The rearrangement links TRBV14 to TRBJ2-2; the match to TRBD2 covers 7 bases. The germline gives CDR1 SGHDN, CDR2 FVKESK. The ends lost 4 bases at V and 3 bases at J; junction bases unmatched: 11. The CDR3 contains 17 residues. The CDR3 spells CASSRSSTSLYTGELFF. Here the CDR3 DNA reads TGTGCCAGCAGCCGGTCGTCGACTAGCCTATACACCGGGGAGCTGTTTTTT.

The rearrangement joins TRBV19 to TRBJ1-1; 8 bases are a match to TRBD1. This CDR3 comprises 13 residues. Germline values: CDR1 LNHDA, CDR2 SQIVND (reference sequence). Trimming cost V 8 bases and J 5 bases; bases outside gene matches: 7. This CDR3 is CASQGAGWTEAFF. As DNA, the CDR3 is TGTGCCAGTCAGGGGGCCGGGTGGACTGAAGCTTTCTTT.

This chain uses TRBV2 with TRBJ1-4; no reliable D call. The V gene's germline CDR1 is SNHLY and CDR2 FYNNEI. Trimming stripped 7 bases from V and 4 bases from J, with 16 bases between. The CDR3 spans 15 residues. CDR3 in amino acids: CASTETGRSNEKLFF. DNA for the CDR3: TGTGCCAGCACCGAAACGGGCAGGAGTAATGAAAAACTGTTTTTT.

The chain uses TRBV10-3 and TRBJ1-1; D unclear. There are 13 residues in the CDR3. Germline CDR1 and CDR2: ENHRY and SYGVKD. Trimming left V 7 bases short and J 0 bases short, with 9 bases between. CDR3: CAITREMNTEAFF. In DNA, the CDR3 is TGTGCCATCACCCGGGAGATGAACACTGAAGCTTTCTTT.

This chain connects TRBV7-2 to TRBJ2-5; 9 bases are shared with TRBD1. The germline CDR1 and CDR2 sequences are SGHTA and FQGNSA. This CDR3 is built from 14 residues. The trim removed 5 bases at V and 7 bases at J, leaving 8 bases unmatched. The CDR3 spells CASSIEQGAGTQYF. CDR3 bases: TGTGCCAGCAGCATTGAACAGGGGGCAGGGACCCAGTACTTC.

About this clone: Relative to the germline gene, one junction end is altered; a read error may explain this. The V call is TRBV7-7, the J call TRBJ2-7, with D possibly TRBD2 on 6 matching bases. CDR3 size: 14 residues. The germline V gene has CDR1 SSHAT and CDR2 FNYEAQ (reference sequence). CDR3 nucleotides: TGTGCTAGCAGCCCGAGGACTACTTCCTACGAGCAGTACTTC. This translates into CASSPRTTSYEQYF.

The rearrangement uses TRBV28 and TRBJ2-2; 7 bases align to TRBD1. CDR3 length equals 15 residues. Germline trimming cut 7 bases from V and 3 bases from J; bases unmatched to any gene: 8. The germline V gene has CDR1 MDHEN and CDR2 SYDVKM. DNA for the CDR3: TGTGCCAGCACCCGAGGGGGCATCGACACCGGGGAGCTGTTTTTT. This sequence encodes CASTRGGIDTGELFF.

CDR3 protein: CASSKVKFQGDEKLFF. The DNA of the CDR3 is TGTGCCAGCAGCAAAGTGAAATTTCAGGGAGATGAAAAACTGTTTTTT. The rearrangement uses TRBV21-1 and TRBJ1-4. TRBV21-1 is annotated as a pseudogene. The CDR3 sequence is 16 residues long.

In regard to this clone: The junction and the germline gene differ at one end; a read error may be behind it. This chain connects TRBV7-7 to TRBJ2-5; D gene ambiguous. The CDR3 is 13 residues long. Germline CDR1 SSHAT, CDR2 FNYEAQ (reference sequence). Here the CDR3 reads CASSLVVWETQYF. The CDR3 coding sequence is TGTGCTAGCAGCTTAGTAGTTTGGGAGACCCAGTACTTC. The variable domain in full, completed from reference TRBV7-7 and TRBJ2-5, reads GAGVSQSPRYKVTKRGQDVTLRCDPISSHATLYWYQQALGQGPEFLTYFNYEAQPDKSGLPSDRFSAERPEGSISTLTIQRTEQRDSAMYRCASSLVVWETQYFGPGTRLLVL.

The V and J genes are TRBV28 and TRBJ1-2; TRBD1 matches at 8 bases. CDR3 length equals 14 residues. Germline CDR1 MDHEN, CDR2 SYDVKM. Germline trimming cut 5 bases from V and 5 bases from J; bases unmatched to any gene: 7. The CDR3 DNA is TGTGCCAGCAGTCGGACAGGGCCGGAGTATGGCTACACCTTC. It encodes CASSRTGPEYGYTF.

Concerning this clone itself: The germline gene is not matched at one end of the junction; a read error may be the cause. The V call is TRBV27, the J call TRBJ1-6; possibly TRBD1 for D (6 bases). The germline V gene has CDR1 MNHEY and CDR2 SMNVEV (reference sequence). This CDR3 is built from 13 residues. CDR3 region: CASSRNRDSPLHF. For the CDR3, the DNA is TGTGCCAGCAGTAGGAACAGGGATTCGCCCCTCCACTTT.

As to this clone: Other DNA variants within this sample encode the same CDR3. The chain carries TRBV4-3 and TRBJ2-5, with D perhaps given as TRBD1 or TRBD2 (5 bases each). V lost 0 bases to trimming and J lost 5 bases, with 7 bases between them. Germline CDR1 reads LGHNA; CDR2 reads YSLEER. CDR3 length equals 13 residues. The chain's CDR3 is CASSQDRGETQYF. The CDR3 coding sequence is TGCGCCAGCAGCCAAGATCGGGGCGAGACCCAGTACTTC.

The chain combines TRBV30 with TRBJ2-7; no definite D call. The CDR3 runs 15 residues. Deletions cut 0 bases from V and 0 bases from J, with 12 bases between. Per germline, CDR1 GTSNPN and CDR2 SVGIG (reference sequence). The CDR3 protein is CAWSVQRQSSYEQYF. CDR3 sequence (DNA): TGTGCCTGGAGTGTACAGCGACAAAGCTCCTACGAGCAGTACTTC.

This chain links TRBV2 with TRBJ2-4; TRBD1 might be the D (6 bases). The germline CDR1 and CDR2 sequences are SNHLY and FYNNEI. The CDR3 loop spans 14 amino acids. Trimming left V 6 bases short and J 0 bases short, with 9 bases between. The CDR3 DNA follows: TGTGCCAGCAGAACAGGGATAGCCAAAAACATTCAGTACTTC. Protein product: CASRTGIAKNIQYF.